Each of the 17 T cell receptor beta chains below was sequenced from the same sample in a study of a mutant IDH1 vaccine in newly diagnosed glioma. The time point is: week 23, last vaccination. All doses held 300 ug of mutant IDH1 20-mer peptide, with topical imiquimod. Method: immunoSEQ multiplex PCR; TCRdb's copy keeps in-frame clones and lacks some. Of 60,000 to 100,000 clones in the sample, 75% to 90% were seen once. These receptors' targets are unknown. The sequencing here drew on PBMCs, taken from a glioma patient whose treatment included an IDH1 peptide vaccine. These receptors came from a woman aged 50 to 60 with glioma.

This clone has a handful of counts. The chain carries TRBV5-4 and TRBJ2-5; TRBD2 matches at 14 bases. Germline CDR1 reads SGHNT; CDR2 reads YYREEE (reference sequence). CDR3 length: 17 amino acids. Trimming at V came to 4 bases and at J to 6 bases, leaving 11 bases not matched to a gene. CDR3 sequence reads: CASSPASGTSGRKTQYF. The CDR3 region has the DNA TGTGCCAGCAGCCCGGCCTCCGGGACTAGCGGGAGAAAGACCCAGTACTTC.

J is TRBJ2-6 and V is TRBV10-3, with 8 bases fitting TRBD1. Trimming took 2 bases from V and 0 from J; bases not matched to a gene: 6. Looked up from germline, CDR1 is ENHRY and CDR2 is SYGVKD. The CDR3 has 18 amino acids. The CDR3 DNA sequence: TGTGCCATCAGTGAGCCCGACAGGGGTAGCTCTGGGGCCAACGTCCTGACTTTC. Translating it yields CAISEPDRGSSGANVLTF.

This chain joins TRBV28 and TRBJ1-6, with D unclear. The CDR3 covers 14 residues. Trimming shortened V by 0 bases and J by 6 bases, and 6 bases separated the two germline ends. Germline CDR1 and CDR2: MDHEN and SYDVKM. CDR3 nucleotides: TGTGCCAGCAGTTTATGGCAGCTTAATTCACCCCTCCACTTT. It is translated as CASSLWQLNSPLHF.

The CDR3 sequence: CASTLAGANTGELFF. The DNA for the CDR3 is TGTGCCAGTACCCTAGCGGGAGCGAACACCGGGGAGCTGTTTTTT. The chain has TRBV5-4 and TRBJ2-2; TRBD2 agrees at 10 bases. CDR3 length: 15 amino acids. Germline V gene data show CDR1 as SGHNT and CDR2 as YYREEE (reference sequence). The junction had 4 bases not matched to a gene; V was cut back by 8 bases and J by 0 bases. Full variable domain (outside the CDR3, taken from reference TRBV5-4 and TRBJ2-2): ETGVTQSPTHLIKTRGQQVTLRCSSQSGHNTVSWYQQALGQGPQFIFQYYREEENGRGNFPPRFSGLQFPNYSSELNVNALELDDSALYLCASTLAGANTGELFFGEGSRLTVL.

The rearrangement uses TRBV19 and TRBJ1-3; D ambiguous. The CDR3 consists of 15 residues. V was shortened by 7 bases and J by 0 bases, with 13 bases between the two germline ends. Germline CDR1 and CDR2: LNHDA and SQIVND (reference sequence). CDR3 protein: CASTRGGSSGNTIYF. The DNA of the CDR3 is TGTGCCAGTACCCGGGGAGGCAGCTCTGGAAACACCATATATTTT. Full variable domain (remainder filled in from reference TRBV19 and TRBJ1-3): DGGITQSPKYLFRKEGQNVTLSCEQNLNHDAMYWYRQDPGQGLRLIYYSQIVNDFQKGDIAEGYSVSREKKESFPLTVTSAQKNPTAFYLCASTRGGSSGNTIYFGEGSWLTVV.

The chain carries TRBV2 and TRBJ2-1, with TRBD2 matching over 11 bases. The J segment lost 6 bases and the V segment lost 5 bases, leaving 3 bases of the junction unmatched. Germline assignment: CDR1 SNHLY and CDR2 FYNNEI. The CDR3 extends over 14 amino acids. The CDR3 loop is CASSRLAGPNEQFF. The CDR3 nucleotides read TGTGCCAGCAGTCGACTAGCGGGACCCAATGAGCAGTTCTTC.

J is TRBJ2-6 and V is TRBV9; D unresolved. V was trimmed by 4 bases and J by 11 bases, leaving 10 bases between them. Per germline, CDR1 SGDLS and CDR2 YYNGEE. The CDR3 runs to 12 residues. CDR3 bases: TGTGCCAGCAGCCCACCCGGGTACGTCCTGACTTTC. Its protein product is CASSPPGYVLTF.

This clone was counted only a few times. This chain connects TRBV30 to TRBJ1-1; 10 bases align to TRBD1. The CDR3 contains 15 residues. Per the germline V gene, CDR1 is GTSNPN and CDR2 is SVGIG (reference sequence). V lost 7 bases to trimming and J lost 3 bases; unmatched junction nucleotides: 11. CDR3: CASGSGQGSYTEAFF. As DNA, the CDR3 is TGTGCCTCGGGGTCGGGACAGGGGTCGTACACTGAAGCTTTCTTT. Together with reference TRBV30 and TRBJ1-1, the CDR3 gives the full variable domain: SQTIHQWPATLVQPVGSPLSLECTVEGTSNPNLYWYRQAAGRGLQLLFYSVGIGQISSEVPQNLSASRPQDRQFILSSKKLLLSDSGFYLCASGSGQGSYTEAFFGQGTRLTVV.

The chain combines TRBV7-8 with TRBJ1-3; D remains unclear. V was pared by 1 base and J by 0 bases, with 7 bases between. The germline gives CDR1 SGHVS, CDR2 FQNEAQ. The CDR3 has 15 amino acids. CDR3 sequence (DNA): TGTGCCAGCAGCTTAGATCTTAGCTCTGGAAACACCATATATTTT. Its protein product is CASSLDLSSGNTIYF.

The J gene is TRBJ2-1, the V gene TRBV27, with 9 bases aligning to TRBD1. The CDR3 is 15 amino acids. The junction had 8 bases not matched to a gene; V was cut back by 7 bases and J by 4 bases. The germline V gene has CDR1 MNHEY and CDR2 SMNVEV (reference sequence). The DNA of the CDR3 is TGTGCCAGCAAGACCCCGGGACAGGGATACAATGAGCAGTTCTTC. Translating gives CASKTPGQGYNEQFF.

This clone has just one count. The rearrangement joins TRBV7-9 to TRBJ2-5, with 14 bases fitting TRBD2. The CDR3 length is 17 residues. V trimming: 5 bases; J trimming: 5 bases; junction bases outside the gene matches: 10. Germline CDR1 SEHNR, CDR2 FQNEAQ (reference sequence). CDR3 residues: CASSPGLAGGIWETQYF. DNA of the CDR3: TGTGCCAGCAGCCCAGGACTAGCGGGAGGTATATGGGAGACCCAGTACTTC.

This sequence joins TRBV6-1 and TRBJ2-3; D gene unclear. Between the trimmed V and J ends, which lost 7 bases and 2 bases, there was a span of 10 bases. Germline CDR1 reads MNHNS; CDR2 reads SASEGT. This CDR3 has 13 amino acids. The CDR3 region has the DNA TGTGCCAGCAAGGGCAGTTCCACAGATACGCAGTATTTT. Translating gives CASKGSSTDTQYF.

This chain connects TRBV7-9 to TRBJ1-3; 7 positions match TRBD1. Trimming cost V 5 bases and J 0 bases; bases outside gene matches: 4. Germline assignment: CDR1 SEHNR and CDR2 FQNEAQ (reference sequence). CDR3 length: 15 amino acids. DNA for the CDR3: TGTGCCAGCAGCCAGGACAGGAGCTCTGGAAACACCATATATTTT. Residues: CASSQDRSSGNTIYF. The full variable domain, its missing parts supplied by reference TRBV7-9 and TRBJ1-3, is DTGVSQNPRHKITKRGQNVTFRCDPISEHNRLYWYRQTLGQGPEFLTYFQNEAQLEKSRLLSDRFSAERPKGSFSTLEIQRTEQGDSAMYLCASSQDRSSGNTIYFGEGSWLTVV.

This clone was counted a single time. The chain has TRBV28 and TRBJ2-7; possibly TRBD1 for D (6 bases). The CDR3 extends over 14 amino acids. Trimming removed 4 bases at V and 2 bases at J, with 12 bases between. Per the germline V gene, CDR1 is MDHEN and CDR2 is SYDVKM. The CDR3 sequence: CASSSGTLPYEQYF. The CDR3 DNA sequence: TGTGCCAGCAGTTCCGGGACACTTCCCTACGAGCAGTACTTC. The full variable domain, completed using reference TRBV28 and TRBJ2-7, is DVKVTQSSRYLVKRTGEKVFLECVQDMDHENMFWYRQDPGLGLRLIYFSYDVKMKEKGDIPEGYSVSREKKERFSLILESASTNQTSMYLCASSSGTLPYEQYFGPGTRLTVT.

The chain couples TRBV5-1 to TRBJ1-1, with D tentatively TRBD1 (6 bases). Germline V lookup: CDR1 SGHRS, CDR2 YFSETQ. Trimming stripped 0 bases from V and 1 base from J, with 16 bases between. The CDR3 has 17 residues. The CDR3 loop is CASSLAKGGLPNTEAFF. CDR3 bases: TGCGCCAGCAGCTTGGCCAAGGGGGGGCTCCCGAACACTGAAGCTTTCTTT. Full variable domain (remainder filled in from reference TRBV5-1 and TRBJ1-1): KAGVTQTPRYLIKTRGQQVTLSCSPISGHRSVSWYQQTPGQGLQFLFEYFSETQRNKGNFPGRFSGRQFSNSRSEMNVSTLELGDSALYLCASSLAKGGLPNTEAFFGQGTRLTVV.

The CDR3 region has the DNA TGCGCCAGCAGCCTATCCGTGGCAGCTGGAAACACCATATATTTT. Its protein is CASSLSVAAGNTIYF. The V gene is TRBV5-1, the J gene TRBJ1-3, with D uncertain. This CDR3 comprises 15 residues. V lost 4 bases to trimming and J lost 2 bases, with 13 bases between them. Germline values: CDR1 SGHRS, CDR2 YFSETQ. The full variable domain, with the rest looked up from reference TRBV5-1 and TRBJ1-3, is KAGVTQTPRYLIKTRGQQVTLSCSPISGHRSVSWYQQTPGQGLQFLFEYFSETQRNKGNFPGRFSGRQFSNSRSEMNVSTLELGDSALYLCASSLSVAAGNTIYFGEGSWLTVV.

V usage is TRBV4-2 and J usage is TRBJ2-5, with TRBD1 as a possible D gene (5 bases). V was pared by 0 bases and J by 4 bases, with 15 bases between. There are 16 residues in the CDR3. CDR1 and CDR2 from the germline V gene are LGHNA and YNFKEQ. CDR3: CASSQDPGQGGETQYF. For the CDR3, the DNA is TGTGCCAGCAGCCAAGATCCTGGGCAGGGCGGAGAGACCCAGTACTTC.